The clone carrying this TCR beta chain was seen ten or more times. This entry belongs to a study of regulatory T cells in long-lasting Graves disease. Time point denoted: persistent/refractory GD, antithyroid drugs over 5 years with positive TRAb. PBMCs provided the RNA from which the TCR library was made. Graves' disease diagnoses followed American Thyroid Association guidelines. Approximately 8.6-milliliter peripheral blood samples went into EDTA tubes. Building of the TCR beta libraries involved iRepertoire HTBI primers and Arm-PCR of CDR3 regions. Original analysis: Identification across samples found about 61 TRBV and roughly 14 TRBJ segments. MiXCR, applied by TCRdb to the multiplex PCR reads, yields one record per CDR3 protein. TCRdb's processing, not the study's, gives the V and J calls here. Here the sample spans about 450,000 distinct CDR3 sequences, roughly a quarter being singletons. The germline V gene encodes CDR1 ENHRY and CDR2 SYGVKD. The V gene lost 3 bases and the J gene lost 5 bases, with 14 bases spanning the gap. CDR3 length: 14 amino acids.

Source: peripheral blood mononuclear cells (PBMCs), taken when the disease was refractory, from a patient treated with antithyroid drugs. The source of this sequence is a female donor with Graves disease. The chain uses TRBV10-3 and TRBJ2-7, with D uncertain. The CDR3 loop is CAISDTGQTDEQYF. The CDR3 nucleotides are TGTGCCATCAGTGATACGGGTCAGACGGACGAGCAGTACTTC.